The source of this T cell receptor (beta chain) is a study of blood T cell repertoires in COVID-19. Method: immunoSEQ multiplex PCR; TCRdb's copy keeps in-frame clones and lacks some. The sample carries 200,000 to 250,000 clones, approximately 84% recorded once. Trimming stripped 2 bases from V and 4 bases from J, with 14 bases between. Per germline, CDR1 MNHEY and CDR2 SVGAGI. CDR3 length: 15 residues. Specimen: PBMCs or T cells enriched from blood (not recorded which). V is TRBV6-5 and J is TRBJ1-2, with a possible D match to TRBD1 (6 bases). The receptor's source is a man aged 55 to 70 who had recovered from COVID-19. This CDR3 is CASSYGGASSYGYTF. Written as DNA, the CDR3 is TGTGCCAGCAGTTACGGGGGGGCGTCTAGCTATGGCTACACCTTC.